These 26 T cell receptor beta chains share one sample of origin, sequenced in a study of T-cell memory formation after mild COVID-19. From the 5' RACE reads, TCRdb called clonotypes with MiXCR, one entry per CDR3 protein. This sample has fewer than 400,000 distinct CDR3 sequences, with approximately 12% found just once. Sequencing was performed on PBMCs or a T cell subset sorted from them (not recorded which). Receptors originate from a man aged 18-30 years who had mild COVID-19 (a few samples of this study predate the infection). Cell type and time point are not known.

This clonotype has just a few counts. The chain employs TRBV4-3 and TRBJ2-2, with D maybe TRBD2 (6 bases). CDR1 LGHNA and CDR2 YSLEER come from the germline V gene. The V end lost 0 bases, the J end lost 7 bases, and 18 bases lay between the germline ends. The CDR3 covers 17 residues. For the CDR3, the DNA is TGCGCCAGCAGCCAAGAAGGCGGGGCAGGGAGGCACGGGGAGCTGTTTTTT. Protein product: CASSQEGGAGRHGELFF.

This clonotype has a count of ten or more. The chain recombines TRBV20-1 with TRBJ2-5; tentative D call: TRBD2 (6 bases). CDR1 DFQATT and CDR2 SNEGSKA come from the germline V gene (reference sequence). CDR3 length: 17 residues. V was shortened by 4 bases and J by 4 bases, with 25 bases between the two germline ends. The CDR3, as DNA: TGCAGTGCTACCCTAATGGAGATCGGGGACTTCAGAGAGACCCAGTACTTC. The encoded protein is CSATLMEIGDFRETQYF.

The chain employs TRBV28 and TRBJ2-2, with 9 bases matching TRBD2. Germline V gene data show CDR1 as MDHEN and CDR2 as SYDVKM. The V segment lost 3 bases and the J segment 2 bases; nucleotides outside the gene matches: 7. The CDR3 length is 17 residues. CDR3 protein: CASSFSPGLANTGELFF. The DNA for the CDR3 is TGTGCCAGCAGTTTCTCTCCGGGACTAGCTAACACCGGGGAGCTGTTTTTT.

This clonotype has just a few counts. The rearrangement links TRBV6-2 or TRBV6-3 to TRBJ2-3; the D gene is possibly TRBD2 (6 bases). The CDR3 is 16 residues long. CDR1 MNHEY and CDR2 SVGEGT come from the germline V gene. The ends were cut back, 6 bases at V and 2 bases at J, with 18 bases in the middle. CDR3 residues: CASRVLGLTSTDTQYF. DNA of the CDR3: TGTGCCAGCAGGGTCCTAGGACTAACGTCCACAGATACGCAGTATTTT.

J is TRBJ2-4 and V is TRBV7-9; unclear D gene. Germline-derived CDR1 and CDR2 are SEHNR and FQNEAQ (reference sequence). This CDR3 has 15 amino acids. V lost 5 bases and J 0 bases, leaving 11 bases between the germline ends. This CDR3 is CASSHIDKAKNIQYF. The CDR3 DNA reads TGTGCCAGCAGCCACATCGACAAAGCCAAAAACATTCAGTACTTC.

This clonotype came up many times. The chain is built from TRBV9 and TRBJ1-2; no definite D call. The CDR3 is 11 amino acids. Germline V gene lookup returns CDR1 SGDLS and CDR2 YYNGEE. V was shortened by 3 bases and J by 8 bases, with 8 bases between the two germline ends. The CDR3 is CASSGYPGYTF. CDR3 nucleotide sequence: TGTGCCAGCAGCGGTTACCCAGGCTACACCTTC.

This clonotype was counted at least ten times. The chain recombines TRBV14 with TRBJ1-1; 11 bases are a match to TRBD1. This CDR3 region has 17 residues. Losses at the gene ends were 4 bases for V and 4 bases for J; bases not matched to a gene: 11. Germline V gene lookup returns CDR1 SGHDN and CDR2 FVKESK. The CDR3 region is CASSLRTGGVRSTEAFF. For the CDR3, the DNA is TGTGCCAGCAGCCTCCGGACAGGGGGCGTTAGGAGCACTGAAGCTTTCTTT.

This clonotype has only a few counts. The rearrangement links TRBV7-9 to TRBJ2-7; D is uncertain. V dropped 3 bases and J dropped 2 bases, with 5 bases sitting between them. This CDR3 has 12 amino acids. CDR1 and CDR2 (germline): SEHNR, FQNEAQ (reference sequence). The chain's CDR3 is CASSFGPYEQYF. CDR3 nucleotide sequence: TGTGCCAGCAGCTTCGGCCCCTACGAGCAGTACTTC.

Here the CDR3 reads CASSLLQTGELFF. The CDR3 DNA sequence: TGTGCCAGCAGTTTACTACAGACCGGGGAGCTGTTTTTT. The chain uses TRBV12-3 or TRBV12-4 and TRBJ2-2; D gene unclear. V lost 2 bases to trimming and J lost 5 bases, with 6 bases between them. The CDR3 is made up of 13 amino acids.

This clonotype was detected only a few times. V and J are TRBV28 and TRBJ2-7; D is uncertain. The V end was cut by 3 bases, the J end by 5 bases, with 20 bases between. CDR3 length: 16 residues. Germline CDR1 is MDHEN and CDR2 is SYDVKM. The CDR3 sequence is CASSFYQAPLEHEQYV. In DNA form, the CDR3 reads TGTGCCAGCAGTTTTTACCAGGCCCCCTTGGAGCACGAGCAGTACGTC.

This clonotype has a handful of counts. V is TRBV6-1 and J is TRBJ2-3; perhaps TRBD1 as D (6 bases). The CDR3 contains 15 residues. V lost 7 bases and J 0 bases, leaving 14 bases between the germline ends. The V gene's germline CDR1 is MNHNS and CDR2 SASEGT. The CDR3 loop is CASNRDTSSTDTQYF. DNA for the CDR3: TGTGCCAGCAACCGGGACACCTCTAGCACAGATACGCAGTATTTT.

V is TRBV3-1 and J is TRBJ2-7, with D uncertain. This CDR3 has 14 amino acids. The V end lost 0 bases, the J end lost 0 bases, and 6 bases lay between the germline ends. Per the germline V gene, CDR1 is LGHDT and CDR2 is YNNKEL (reference sequence). Here the CDR3 reads CASSQDRHSYEQYV. DNA for the CDR3: TGTGCCAGCAGCCAAGATCGACACTCCTACGAGCAGTACGTC.

This clonotype was recorded a few times. The chain is built from TRBV5-8 and TRBJ2-7, with TRBD1 as a possible D gene (5 bases). CDR1 is SGHTS, CDR2 YDEGEE, per germline. CDR3 length: 14 amino acids. Trimming took off 0 bases at V and 2 bases at J, with 9 bases between the two ends. The CDR3: CASSLAGLPYEQYF. In DNA form, the CDR3 reads TGTGCCAGCAGCTTGGCAGGGTTACCCTACGAGCAGTACTTC.

This clonotype was counted between two and nine times. The chain joins TRBV7-3 to TRBJ1-1; D might be TRBD1 (5 bases). Germline V CDR1 and CDR2: SGHTA, FQGTGA. This CDR3 is built from 12 residues. The V end lost 4 bases, the J end lost 11 bases, and 14 bases lay between the germline ends. CDR3 in DNA: TGTGCCAGCAGCTCCTCCCCCGAGGGGGCTTTCTTT. This encodes CASSSSPEGAFF.

The V gene is TRBV2, the J gene TRBJ1-1; 9 nucleotides match TRBD1. V was pared by 10 bases and J by 5 bases, with 11 bases of the junction left unmatched. Germline CDR1 is SNHLY and CDR2 is FYNNEI. The CDR3 runs to 14 residues. The CDR3 protein is CATNRGPLRTEAFF. DNA for the CDR3: TGTGCCACCAACAGGGGGCCCCTAAGGACTGAAGCTTTCTTT. The complete variable domain, with remaining parts taken from reference TRBV2 and TRBJ1-1, reads EPEVTQTPSHQVTQMGQEVILRCVPISNHLYFYWYRQILGQKVEFLVSFYNNEISEKSEIFDDQFSVERPDGSNFTLKIRSTKLEDSAMYFCATNRGPLRTEAFFGQGTRLTVV.

This clonotype was seen ten or more times. The rearrangement links TRBV5-4 to TRBJ2-1; D is unclear. Germline V lookup: CDR1 SGHNT, CDR2 YYREEE (reference sequence). The CDR3 covers 14 residues. With 0 bases removed from V and 5 bases from J, the gap between germline ends came to 9 bases. The CDR3 sequence is CASSLEPVNNEQFF. The DNA of the CDR3 is TGTGCCAGCAGCTTGGAGCCAGTCAACAATGAGCAGTTCTTC.

V gene TRBV25-1 combines with J gene TRBJ2-5; no clear D. V was clipped by 4 bases and J by 2 bases, with 11 bases between them. CDR1 is MGHDK, CDR2 SYGVNS, per germline. The CDR3 has 14 amino acids. The CDR3 protein is CASSGGTAQETQYF. Here the CDR3 DNA reads TGTGCCAGCAGTGGGGGAACCGCTCAAGAGACCCAGTACTTC.

The chain couples TRBV3-1 to TRBJ2-5; 12 bases line up with TRBD2. This CDR3 is 17 amino acids long. CDR1 and CDR2 from the germline V gene are LGHDT and YNNKEL (reference sequence). Trimming took 0 bases from V and 4 from J; bases not matched to a gene: 6. The CDR3 DNA sequence: TGTGCCAGCAGCCAAGACCCCCTAGCGGGGGGGCCAGAGACCCAGTACTTC. Its protein is CASSQDPLAGGPETQYF.

V usage is TRBV20-1 and J usage is TRBJ2-7, with 7 bases identical to TRBD1. The J segment lost 0 bases and the V segment lost 6 bases, leaving 8 bases of the junction unmatched. In germline, CDR1 is DFQATT, CDR2 SNEGSKA (reference sequence). This CDR3 is built from 14 residues. The CDR3 sequence: CSAKNGQVSYEQYF. CDR3 in DNA: TGCAGTGCCAAAAACGGACAGGTCTCCTACGAGCAGTACTTC.

V usage is TRBV23-1 and J usage is TRBJ2-7; D could derive from TRBD1 or TRBD2 (5 bases each). TRBV23-1 qualifies as an ORF whose function is uncertain. V lost 3 bases, J lost 0 bases, and 24 bases lay in between. The CDR3 length is 19 residues. CDR3 coding DNA: TGCGCCAGCAGTCACCCCGGGGCGCGGGCCCGTGCCAGCTCCTACGAGCAGTACGTC. Its translation: CASSHPGARARASSYEQYV.

At least ten counts were recorded for this clonotype. The rearrangement uses TRBV24-1 and TRBJ2-7; D gene ambiguous. Per germline, CDR1 KGHDR and CDR2 SFDVKD. The V and J ends lost 0 bases and 2 bases respectively, with 10 bases between them. The length of the CDR3 is 15 residues. CDR3 in DNA: TGTGCCACCAGTGATTTGCAAGTTCAGCCCTACGAGCAGTACGTC. Translation gives CATSDLQVQPYEQYV.

This clonotype turned up a few times. The genes are TRBV7-8 and TRBJ1-5; a weak D match, TRBD1 (6 bases). The CDR3 extends over 19 amino acids. Germline V gene sequence: CDR1 SGHVS, CDR2 FQNEAQ. V gave up 5 bases and J gave up 4 bases, with 27 bases separating them. The CDR3 nucleotides read TGTGCCAGCAGCGTACGCGGCAGTGGTATCCGACAGGTTAATCAGCCCCAGCATTTT. As protein: CASSVRGSGIRQVNQPQHF.

Ten or more counts support this clonotype. This chain uses TRBV7-9 with TRBJ2-2; perhaps D is TRBD1 or TRBD2 (5 bases each). The CDR3 totals 16 residues. Per germline, CDR1 SEHNR and CDR2 FQNEAQ (reference sequence). Trimming removed 1 base at V and 4 bases at J, with 13 bases between. CDR3 in amino acids: CASSLVESGTTGELFF. CDR3 in DNA: TGTGCCAGCAGCTTAGTCGAGTCAGGGACCACCGGGGAGCTGTTTTTT.

The rearrangement uses TRBV7-3 and TRBJ2-5, with TRBD1 identical over 7 bases. Germline lookup yields CDR1 SGHTA and CDR2 FQGTGA. The CDR3 covers 13 residues. V lost 5 bases, J lost 2 bases, and 2 bases stayed unmatched. The chain's CDR3 is CASSKGAQETQYF. The DNA of the CDR3 is TGTGCCAGCAGCAAGGGGGCACAAGAGACCCAGTACTTC.

The rearrangement joins TRBV11-2 to TRBJ2-5; D may be TRBD1 or TRBD2 (6 bases each). This CDR3 has 14 amino acids. Looked up from germline, CDR1 is SGHAT and CDR2 is FQNNGV. V was clipped by 10 bases and J by 9 bases, with 24 bases between them. CDR3 protein: CATQDGGGPRAQYF. The CDR3 DNA is TGTGCCACCCAGGACGGAGGGGGACCTAGGGCCCAGTACTTC.

The CDR3 reads CASSYPGQEAFF. The CDR3 DNA is TGTGCCAGCAGTTACCCGGGACAGGAAGCTTTCTTT. The chain links TRBV6-5 to TRBJ1-1, with 7 bases matching TRBD1. This CDR3 has 12 residues. V lost 2 bases to trimming and J lost 8 bases; unmatched junction nucleotides: 2. Germline CDR1 and CDR2: MNHEY and SVGAGI.